This T cell receptor (beta chain) was recorded in a study of metastatic and nonmetastatic thyroid tumors. Turning to the study itself: For malignant and benign thyroid patients, tumor or nodule tissue and blood were the sources whose repertoires were compared. General observations from the study: The study reportedly found significantly higher TCR beta diversity in malignant thyroid tumors than benign nodules, in blood and tumor.

None of the patients had undergone any treatment ahead of thyroid surgery. From the PCR reads, TCRdb re-called clones with MiXCR. The sample contains 4,000 to 4,500 clones, 35% of which appear only once. Points on this clone: Its cognate antigen is unknown.

The germline V and J ends were trimmed by 5 bases and 5 bases, with 18 bases remaining between them. This CDR3 has 16 amino acids. Germline values: CDR1 SGHDN, CDR2 FVKESK. The receptor was derived from a male donor with papillary thyroid cancer or a benign thyroid nodule (not recorded which). Some clones in this sample may be carry-over from other donors' samples. Sequencing was done on a sample of adjacent normal tissue. The V and J genes are TRBV14 and TRBJ1-4; D not certain. The CDR3 is CASSLRTGILNEKLFF. The CDR3 bases are TGTGCCAGCAGCTTACGGACGGGGATTCTAAATGAAAAACTGTTTTTT.